This entry lists 9 T cell receptor beta chains sequenced from one sample in a study of shared clonotypes between healthy human individuals. Sequencing was performed with immunoSEQ multiplex PCR; in TCRdb, only in-frame clones are kept and a portion is missing. The profile shows approximately 2.5 million clones, approximately 90% of them singletons. Sample: naive CD4+ T cells sorted from blood. The subset is: CD45RA+ positively selected. These receptors originate from a man younger than 35 in good health.

The V and J genes are TRBV2 and TRBJ2-5; 14 bases are shared with TRBD2. Losses at the gene ends were 4 bases for V and 3 bases for J; bases not matched to a gene: 4. Germline-derived CDR1 and CDR2 are SNHLY and FYNNEI. The CDR3 runs 16 residues. The chain's CDR3 is CASSVSTSGREETQYF. The DNA for the CDR3 is TGTGCCAGCAGTGTCTCGACTAGCGGGAGGGAAGAGACCCAGTACTTC.

The chain links TRBV5-1 to TRBJ2-5; TRBD1 agrees at 10 bases. Germline V gene lookup returns CDR1 SGHRS and CDR2 YFSETQ. Trimming removed 0 bases from V and 3 bases from J; junction bases left unmatched: 8. CDR3 size: 17 residues. CDR3 residues: CASSLDTGTGAKETQYF. The CDR3 nucleotides read TGCGCCAGCAGCTTGGATACCGGGACAGGGGCTAAAGAGACCCAGTACTTC.

The chain has TRBV5-4 and TRBJ2-4; D remains ambiguous. V was trimmed by 4 bases and J by 0 bases, leaving 14 bases between them. The CDR3 has 16 amino acids. From germline, CDR1 is SGHNT and CDR2 YYREEE (reference sequence). The CDR3 DNA sequence: TGTGCCAGCAGCCTCACGGCTTCCTTAGCCAAAAACATTCAGTACTTC. Its translation is CASSLTASLAKNIQYF.

This rearrangement joins TRBV7-9 to TRBJ2-7; tentative D call: TRBD2 (6 bases). Per the germline V gene, CDR1 is SEHNR and CDR2 is FQNEAQ (reference sequence). CDR3 length: 13 amino acids. The V gene lost 6 bases and the J gene lost 7 bases, with 16 bases spanning the gap. This CDR3 is CASRRDLAGEQYF. CDR3 bases: TGTGCCAGCAGACGGGACTTAGCTGGTGAGCAGTACTTC.

The rearrangement links TRBV18 to TRBJ2-5; 9 bases match TRBD2. Trimming at V came to 6 bases and at J to 5 bases, leaving 10 bases not matched to a gene. Per germline, CDR1 KGHSH and CDR2 LQKENI. This CDR3 has 15 amino acids. The CDR3 reads CASSPGLALRETQYF. Written as DNA, the CDR3 is TGTGCCAGCTCCCCGGGACTAGCTCTTCGGGAGACCCAGTACTTC.

The rearrangement joins TRBV18 to TRBJ2-7; the match to TRBD1 covers 12 bases. J lost 7 bases, V lost 0 bases, and 4 bases had no gene match. The CDR3 contains 15 residues. Germline lookup yields CDR1 KGHSH and CDR2 LQKENI. The CDR3 DNA sequence: TGTGCCAGCTCACCACCGGGACAGGGGGCGTTTGAGCAGTACTTC. Residues: CASSPPGQGAFEQYF.

The chain joins TRBV5-8 to TRBJ2-7; the match to TRBD1 covers 8 bases. The CDR3 extends over 16 amino acids. Germline CDR1 is SGHTS and CDR2 is YDEGEE. J was trimmed by 1 base and V by 0 bases; bases with no gene match: 6. CDR3 nucleotide sequence: TGTGCCAGCAGCTTGGGAGGGACAGGCAGTTCCTACGAGCAGTACTTC. This encodes CASSLGGTGSSYEQYF.

The chain employs TRBV11-3 and TRBJ2-2; D may be TRBD1 (6 bases). With 1 base removed from V and 6 bases from J, the gap between germline ends came to 12 bases. Germline CDR1 is SGHNT and CDR2 is YENEEA. The CDR3 sequence is 15 residues long. The CDR3 sequence: CASSLGGREAGELFF. CDR3 nucleotide sequence: TGTGCCAGCAGCTTAGGGGGGCGCGAGGCCGGGGAGCTGTTTTTT. Full variable domain (remainder filled in from reference TRBV11-3 and TRBJ2-2): EAGVVQSPRYKIIEKKQPVAFWCNPISGHNTLYWYLQNLGQGPELLIRYENEEAVDDSQLPKDRFSAERLKGVDSTLKIQPAELGDSAVYLCASSLGGREAGELFFGEGSRLTVL.

The rearrangement uses TRBV18 and TRBJ1-3; D is possibly TRBD1 (6 bases). Germline V gene lookup returns CDR1 KGHSH and CDR2 LQKENI. CDR3 length: 18 residues. V lost 3 bases and J lost 0, with 18 bases in between. Written as DNA, the CDR3 is TGTGCCAGCTCACCTCCTGGAGACAGGCGCCCCTCTGGAAACACCATATATTTT. This codes for CASSPPGDRRPSGNTIYF.